The 10 T cell receptor beta chains given below trace back to one sample, sequenced in a study of CD8 T cells in Susac syndrome. Random hexamers primed reverse transcription of about 0.5 to 1 ug RNA. TCRdb reprocessed the immunoSEQ multiplex PCR reads with MiXCR, giving one entry per CDR3 protein. This table has around 280,000 distinct CDR3 sequences, 92% appearing once. The material sequenced was CD4+ T cells from PBMCs. Receptors were obtained from a human donor with multiple sclerosis.

The chain recombines TRBV18 with TRBJ1-3; D remains unclear. CDR1 and CDR2 (germline): KGHSH, LQKENI. The ends were cut back, 3 bases at V and 3 bases at J, with 12 bases in the middle. The CDR3 totals 15 residues. The CDR3 sequence is CASSPTGLNGNTIYF. The CDR3 coding sequence is TGTGCCAGCTCACCGACCGGCCTGAATGGAAACACCATATATTTT.

V and J are TRBV3-1 and TRBJ2-7, with TRBD2 identical over 7 bases. The CDR3 spans 16 residues. V lost 3 bases to trimming and J lost 4 bases; unmatched junction nucleotides: 12. Germline V lookup: CDR1 LGHDT, CDR2 YNNKEL (reference sequence). CDR3 in amino acids: CASSHPAGSGSYEQYF. DNA of the CDR3: TGTGCCAGCAGCCACCCTGCGGGTAGCGGGTCTTACGAGCAGTACTTC.

The genes are TRBV19 and TRBJ1-2, with D possibly being TRBD1 (6 bases). Looked up from germline, CDR1 is LNHDA and CDR2 is SQIVND (reference sequence). The length of the CDR3 is 15 residues. V was pared by 1 base and J by 8 bases, with 17 bases between. The CDR3 sequence: CASSIGRAEQGGYTF. CDR3 sequence (DNA): TGTGCCAGTAGTATAGGTAGGGCGGAACAGGGAGGCTACACCTTC. The full variable domain, completed using reference TRBV19 and TRBJ1-2, is DGGITQSPKYLFRKEGQNVTLSCEQNLNHDAMYWYRQDPGQGLRLIYYSQIVNDFQKGDIAEGYSVSREKKESFPLTVTSAQKNPTAFYLCASSIGRAEQGGYTFGSGTRLTVV.

This clonotype was recorded only once. The V gene is TRBV29-1, the J gene TRBJ2-1; the D is unclear. The CDR3 covers 11 residues. V lost 3 bases, J lost 4 bases, and 4 bases lay in between. The germline V gene encodes CDR1 SQVTM and CDR2 ANQGSEA. The chain's CDR3 is CSVDGYNEQFF. DNA of the CDR3: TGCAGCGTTGACGGTTACAATGAGCAGTTCTTC.

V is TRBV7-6 and J is TRBJ2-7; D call uncertain. The V and J ends lost 5 bases and 3 bases respectively, with 14 bases between them. This CDR3 is built from 14 residues. Germline V gene data show CDR1 as SGHVS and CDR2 as FNYEAQ. As DNA, the CDR3 is TGTGCCAGCAGCCCCCTGGGTCCCAACTACGAGCAGTACTTC. Translating it yields CASSPLGPNYEQYF.

J is TRBJ2-7 and V is TRBV29-1, with 9 bases fitting TRBD1. J gave up 4 bases and V 4 bases, and 5 bases lay outside the gene matches. The CDR3 runs to 13 residues. Germline loops: CDR1 SQVTM, CDR2 ANQGSEA. CDR3 residues: CSVGGQGRYEQYF. Written as DNA, the CDR3 is TGCAGCGTTGGGGGACAGGGTCGGTACGAGCAGTACTTC.

Worth noting for this clonotype: The junction differs from germline at one of its ends, possibly a read error. CDR3: CASSLLGDRPYQQYF. CDR3 coding DNA: TGTGCCAGCAGCTTGCTAGGGGACAGACCCTACCAGCAGTACTTC. This chain uses TRBV5-8 with TRBJ2-7; the match to TRBD1 covers 7 bases. CDR3 length equals 15 residues. Germline V CDR1 and CDR2: SGHTS, YDEGEE.

J is TRBJ1-1 and V is TRBV9; D not certain. Germline V CDR1 and CDR2: SGDLS, YYNGEE. V lost 1 base, J lost 5 bases, and 12 bases lay in between. The CDR3 contains 14 residues. Written as DNA, the CDR3 is TGTGCCAGCAGCGTATCCCCCTCGTTAACTGAAGCTTTCTTT. Amino acid sequence: CASSVSPSLTEAFF.

The chain has TRBV7-9 and TRBJ1-1; possibly TRBD1 for D (6 bases). Trimming left V 5 bases short and J 10 bases short, with 29 bases between. Per the germline V gene, CDR1 is SEHNR and CDR2 is FQNEAQ (reference sequence). CDR3 length: 17 residues. The CDR3 nucleotides read TGTGCCAGCAGCCGGTCGGAATACAGGGAAGGAGGTCTGCGAGCTTTCTTT. This encodes CASSRSEYREGGLRAFF.

This chain connects TRBV2 to TRBJ1-5; D gene ambiguous. Trimming left V 7 bases short and J 4 bases short, with 14 bases between. The CDR3 contains 14 residues. Germline V gives CDR1 SNHLY, CDR2 FYNNEI. CDR3 DNA: TGTGCCAGCAACCGGGAACCTACTAATCAGCCCCAGCATTTT. This gives the protein CASNREPTNQPQHF. Together with reference TRBV2 and TRBJ1-5, the CDR3 gives the full variable domain: EPEVTQTPSHQVTQMGQEVILRCVPISNHLYFYWYRQILGQKVEFLVSFYNNEISEKSEIFDDQFSVERPDGSNFTLKIRSTKLEDSAMYFCASNREPTNQPQHFGDGTRLSIL.